The 5 T cell receptor beta chains given below trace back to one sample, sequenced in a study of cytomegalovirus exposure and HLA in healthy donors. PCR involved 60 Vbeta and 13 Jbeta primers. The protocol was immunoSEQ multiplex PCR, while the TCRdb copy is restricted to in-frame clones and leaves out a portion. The sample holds around 150,000 clones, approximately 79% seen once. The sequenced sample was PBMCs. The receptors stem from a male donor in good health and CMV-seronegative.

V and J are TRBV19 and TRBJ1-2, with D possibly matching TRBD1 (6 bases). V lost 5 bases to trimming and J lost 3 bases, with 16 bases between them. The CDR3 runs to 15 residues. The germline V gene has CDR1 LNHDA and CDR2 SQIVND (reference sequence). CDR3 DNA sequence: TGTGCCAGTAGTCTCTACCCCGGGACATACTATGGCTACACCTTC. Translated, it gives CASSLYPGTYYGYTF.

V and J are TRBV7-2 and TRBJ1-2; 7 bases match TRBD1. The CDR3 contains 15 residues. Germline V gives CDR1 SGHTA, CDR2 FQGNSA. V gave up 5 bases and J gave up 6 bases; unmatched junction bases: 12. The chain's CDR3 is CASSKGGQRKDGYTF. The DNA for the CDR3 is TGTGCCAGCAGCAAAGGGGGCCAAAGGAAGGATGGCTACACCTTC.

The chain recombines TRBV19 with TRBJ2-3; D gene uncertain. This CDR3 is 13 amino acids long. The germline V gene encodes CDR1 LNHDA and CDR2 SQIVND (reference sequence). The V end lost 5 bases, the J end lost 6 bases, and 12 bases lay between the germline ends. This CDR3 is CASSSLLGDTQYF. The CDR3 nucleotides read TGTGCCAGTAGTTCGCTCCTCGGGGATACGCAGTATTTT.

The chain carries TRBV29-1 and TRBJ1-4, with a tentative D call TRBD1 (6 bases). The V and J ends lost 5 bases and 3 bases respectively, with 16 bases between them. The CDR3 is 15 residues long. Germline CDR1 and CDR2: SQVTM and ANQGSEA. CDR3 coding DNA: TGCAGCGTTAGCTACAGGGCATCCCCTAATGAAAAACTGTTTTTT. It specifies CSVSYRASPNEKLFF. The variable domain in full, with the rest retrieved from reference TRBV29-1 and TRBJ1-4, is SAVISQKPSRDICQRGTSLTIQCQVDSQVTMMFWYRQQPGQSLTLIATANQGSEATYESGFVIDKFPISRPNLTFSTLTVSNMSPEDSSIYLCSVSYRASPNEKLFFGSGTQLSVL.

This clone was observed a few times. The chain recombines TRBV5-1 with TRBJ1-1; D gene ambiguous. V lost 3 bases and J lost 2, with 8 bases in between. The CDR3 consists of 13 residues. The germline V gene encodes CDR1 SGHRS and CDR2 YFSETQ. The CDR3: CASSSNINTEAFF. DNA for the CDR3: TGCGCCAGCAGCTCCAACATAAACACTGAAGCTTTCTTT.